Listed below are T cell receptor beta chains from one sample, sequenced in a study of Tregs in tolerant kidney transplant recipients. Clones were read by immunoSEQ multiplex PCR, and TCRdb kept only the in-frame ones, dropping some. The sample gives about 21,000 clones, about 85% of which show up once; 25% is in the top ten. Source: CD8+ T cells from blood (PBMCs), taken 6 months after the transplant. The receptors were gathered from a human patient who received a combined kidney and bone marrow transplant. Part of the T cell pool may stem from the graft donor. Both conserved end residues are trimmed from each CDR3. Fields, in order: V gene, J gene, CDR3 protein.

TRBV7-9	TRBJ2-7	ASSPPLRLYEQY
TRBV7-9	TRBJ1-1	ASSSTRDIWESTEAF
TRBV30	TRBJ2-7	AWSVSGRYEQY
TRBV28	TRBJ2-2	ASSLRGLSGELF
TRBV15	TRBJ1-4	ATSRDKSTISEKLF
TRBV9	TRBJ2-3	ASSRPRTGALTDTQY
TRBV28	TRBJ2-7	ASSLPTEAYEQY
TRBV19	TRBJ1-3	ASSPDRGSSGNTIY
TRBV25-1	TRBJ2-5	ASSVWDRGQETQY
TRBV7-9	TRBJ2-1	ASELALNNEQF
TRBV11-1	TRBJ2-7	ASSFGSGTLYEQY
TRBV7-9	TRBJ2-7	ASQAGTGNYEQY
TRBV7-9	TRBJ1-2	ASEEDT
TRBV2	TRBJ2-3	ASRTSGEADTQY
TRBV4-3	TRBJ1-6	ASSQERGGSPLH
TRBV10-3	TRBJ2-1	AISDEGGSWYNEQF
TRBV29-1	TRBJ2-1	SVDEAGFYNEQF
TRBV30	TRBJ2-2	AWSSGTSGGAGELF
TRBV29-1	TRBJ2-7	SVELQARAYEQY
TRBV4-3	TRBJ2-7	ASSQGQGAREQY
TRBV13	TRBJ2-1	ASSLAGTSGRGEQF
TRBV5-5	TRBJ2-7	ASSFGQGGYEQY
TRBV19	TRBJ2-1	ASSTERLFPYNEQF
TRBV6-4	TRBJ2-1	ASSRTSGGADEQF
TRBV27	TRBJ1-6	ASSLFQGSSYNSPLH
TRBV13	TRBJ2-7	ASSRDRGFYEQY
TRBV2	TRBJ1-1	ASEGTLNTEAF
TRBV14	TRBJ2-3	ASSSLAGDTDTQY
TRBV27	TRBJ2-7	ASSLSPGGAYEQY
TRBV6-6	TRBJ2-3	ASSYTLAGGSDTQY
TRBV7-9	TRBJ2-1	ASSPDSGGADEQF
TRBV21-1	TRBJ1-2	ASSKEEGVDRNYGYT
TRBV18	TRBJ1-4	ASSPPWTGVATNEKLF
TRBV29-1	TRBJ2-7	SVGAGPYEQY
TRBV6-1	TRBJ1-2	ASSEVTTGPYGYT
TRBV4-3	TRBJ2-4	ASSKTTVQNIQY
TRBV4-3	TRBJ1-2	ASSQGTGTVNGYT
TRBV19	TRBJ2-3	ASKQWTSGGPSTDTQY
TRBV9	TRBJ2-1	ASSVGAPYNNEQF
TRBV25-1	TRBJ2-7	ASSDRYRASEQY
TRBV7-9	TRBJ2-5	ASSLVIEETQY
TRBV27	TRBJ2-7	ASSPRVGYEQY
TRBV27	TRBJ2-1	ASGHRASYNEQF
TRBV13	TRBJ1-1	ASSLGRNGF
TRBV5-1	TRBJ1-2	ASSPTGTAANYGYT
TRBV9	TRBJ2-2	ASSVSQVEGDRGSNTGELF
TRBV18	TRBJ2-7	ASSPGQGLGEQY
TRBV4-1	TRBJ2-7	ASSRSGAHSSYEQY
TRBV5-1	TRBJ2-7	ASSLAGTENYEQY
TRBV9	TRBJ2-3	ASSVVQGDTQY
TRBV15	TRBJ2-7	ATSRDRGQGSEQY
TRBV27	TRBJ2-3	ASSLPTSGKYTDTQY